Each of the 25 T cell receptor beta chains below was sequenced from the same sample in a study of vaccination and CD4 T cells after COVID-19 (dated by TCRdb to between 2021 and 2024). Library prep was done by PCR. Sequencing used an Illumina iSeq 100. TCR sequencing of DNA from cultured CD4+ T cells used the Oncomine TCR Beta short-read assay at the Johns Hopkins FTIC core. TCRdb reran the public reads through fastp at Q25 and MiXCR, keeping productive beta chains. Rows with a matching CDR3 protein are joined into one entry that keeps the most common DNA and genes. This sample holds approximately 4,100 distinct CDR3 sequences; about 20% were observed only once. The top ten hold roughly a quarter of the sample. The treatment or condition label, read with the paper, signifies: approximately nine-day PBMC culture with coronavirus spike peptide pools or control peptides (ViraFEST assay). These TCRs are of unknown antigen specificity.

The sequenced material came from CD4+ T cells from blood, cultured in vitro. These receptors were obtained from a human donor who had recovered from COVID-19.

Sample share makes this clonotype medium-sized. The chain has TRBV5-1 and TRBJ1-2; D is unresolved. Trimming took off 5 bases at V and 5 bases at J, with 13 bases between the two ends. The CDR3 consists of 13 residues. Germline-derived CDR1 and CDR2 are SGHRS and YFSETQ. CDR3 nucleotide sequence: TGCGCCAGCAGTCTTCAGGAGGCTTATGGCTACACCTTC. It is translated as CASSLQEAYGYTF.

This clonotype was observed a few times. The V call is TRBV9, the J call TRBJ1-1; 8 positions agree with TRBD1. Germline V gene lookup returns CDR1 SGDLS and CDR2 YYNGEE. Unmatched junction bases numbered 1, after V lost 4 bases and J lost 8 bases. This CDR3 is 11 amino acids long. CDR3 DNA sequence: TGTGCCAGCAGCCCAGGGGGCGAAGCTTTCTTT. Translated: CASSPGGEAFF. The full variable domain, in which reference TRBV9 and TRBJ1-1 provide the parts outside the CDR3, is DSGVTQTPKHLITATGQRVTLRCSPRSGDLSVYWYQQSLDQGLQFLIQYYNGEERAKGNILERFSAQQFPDLHSELNLSSLELGDSALYFCASSPGGEAFFGQGTRLTVV.

This clonotype was detected only a few times. This chain connects TRBV30 to TRBJ2-5; 7 bases map to TRBD2. In germline, CDR1 is GTSNPN, CDR2 SVGIG (reference sequence). The CDR3 has 15 residues. V was clipped by 0 bases and J by 5 bases; unmatched bases: 9. The CDR3 protein is CAWSVGAGVKETQYF. The CDR3 DNA reads TGTGCCTGGAGTGTTGGGGCGGGGGTGAAGGAGACCCAGTACTTC. The full variable domain, its missing parts supplied by reference TRBV30 and TRBJ2-5, is SQTIHQWPATLVQPVGSPLSLECTVEGTSNPNLYWYRQAAGRGLQLLFYSVGIGQISSEVPQNLSASRPQDRQFILSSKKLLLSDSGFYLCAWSVGAGVKETQYFGPGTRLLVL.

This chain links TRBV10-3 with TRBJ1-4, with D tentatively TRBD1 (5 bases). V was trimmed by 6 bases and J by 8 bases, leaving 10 bases between them. The CDR3 is 12 amino acids. CDR1 and CDR2 from the germline V gene are ENHRY and SYGVKD. CDR3 sequence (DNA): TGTGCCATCAGGGACACGGGAGAAAAACTGTTTTTT. Protein sequence: CAIRDTGEKLFF.

This clonotype is classed as medium-sized. The rearrangement links TRBV12-3 or TRBV12-4 to TRBJ1-6, with 8 bases fitting TRBD1. The CDR3 is 16 amino acids. V was pared by 5 bases and J by 3 bases, with 6 bases of the junction left unmatched. For the CDR3, the DNA is TGTGCCAGCAGTCCCCCCGGACAGGGCTATAATTCACCCCTCCACTTT. Translated: CASSPPGQGYNSPLHF.

This clonotype was counted between two and nine times. The J gene is TRBJ2-5, the V gene TRBV6-1; no clear D. CDR3 length: 11 residues. Trimming took off 7 bases at V and 5 bases at J, with 8 bases between the two ends. CDR1 and CDR2 (germline): MNHNS, SASEGT. In nucleotides, the CDR3 is TGTGCCAGCAAACGGTGGGAGACCCAGTACTTC. Translated, it gives CASKRWETQYF.

This clonotype ranks as medium-sized. The gene calls are TRBV20-1 and TRBJ1-3; possible D gene TRBD1, 5 bases. CDR1 is DFQATT and CDR2 is SNEGSKA in the germline V gene (reference sequence). The V end lost 0 bases, the J end lost 2 bases, and 11 bases lay between the germline ends. The CDR3 consists of 15 residues. The CDR3 coding sequence is TGCAGTGCTAGAGAATTCGAAGGGGCTGGAAACACCATATATTTT. As protein: CSAREFEGAGNTIYF.

The V call is TRBV7-6, the J call TRBJ2-3; the D gene is possibly TRBD1 (5 bases). The CDR3 totals 16 residues. The germline gives CDR1 SGHVS, CDR2 FNYEAQ. Between the trimmed V and J ends, which lost 5 bases and 4 bases, there was a span of 19 bases. The CDR3 sequence: CASSPKTQGWADTQYF. CDR3 DNA sequence: TGTGCCAGCAGCCCAAAGACCCAGGGATGGGCAGATACGCAGTATTTT.

The chain is built from TRBV11-3 and TRBJ2-5, with 13 bases identical to TRBD2. J was trimmed by 1 base and V by 5 bases; bases with no gene match: 22. The CDR3 totals 22 residues. The germline CDR1 and CDR2 sequences are SGHNT and YENEEA. Here the CDR3 DNA reads TGTGCCAGCAGCCACCCGGGACAGGGAACCGGGACTAGCGGGGTATTCCAAGAGACCCAGTACTTC. This sequence encodes CASSHPGQGTGTSGVFQETQYF. Full variable domain (rest looked up from reference TRBV11-3 and TRBJ2-5): EAGVVQSPRYKIIEKKQPVAFWCNPISGHNTLYWYLQNLGQGPELLIRYENEEAVDDSQLPKDRFSAERLKGVDSTLKIQPAELGDSAVYLCASSHPGQGTGTSGVFQETQYFGPGTRLLVL.

By frequency in the sample, this clonotype is medium-sized. This chain links TRBV6-1 with TRBJ1-5; D is undetermined. Germline assignment: CDR1 MNHNS and CDR2 SASEGT. Trimming pared 1 base from V and 2 bases from J, leaving 0 bases between. CDR3 length: 12 amino acids. This CDR3 reads CASSEGNQPQHF. The DNA for the CDR3 is TGTGCCAGCAGTGAAGGCAATCAGCCCCAGCATTTT.

This clonotype was observed a few times. The chain combines TRBV5-4 with TRBJ2-1; 9 bases align to TRBD2. CDR1 and CDR2 from the germline V gene are SGHNT and YYREEE (reference sequence). V shed 2 bases, J shed 8 bases, and the junction held 8 bases outside the gene matches. This CDR3 is 15 amino acids long. The CDR3 nucleotides read TGTGCCAGCAGCTTCGGGCGGGGGGGCGTCGATGAGCAGTTCTTC. Translation gives CASSFGRGGVDEQFF.

This clonotype has more than one count but fewer than ten. The genes are TRBV12-3 or TRBV12-4 and TRBJ2-3; TRBD2 might be the D (6 bases). Trimming removed 3 bases from V and 9 bases from J, with 10 bases in between. The CDR3 is 12 residues long. DNA for the CDR3: TGTGCCAGCAGTTTCGGAGGGGAAACGCAGTATTTT. Protein product: CASSFGGETQYF.

In its sample, this clonotype ranks as medium-sized. V and J are TRBV30 and TRBJ2-3, with D unclear. Germline CDR1 is GTSNPN and CDR2 is SVGIG (reference sequence). V was trimmed by 1 base and J by 4 bases, leaving 6 bases between them. The CDR3 covers 12 residues. CDR3: CAWSASPDTQYF. The CDR3 region has the DNA TGTGCCTGGAGTGCCTCCCCAGATACGCAGTATTTT.

Of note for this clonotype: This may be a read error, as it is one base from a much larger clone. For the CDR3, the DNA is TGTGCCAGCAGCCAAGCAAGGGGAAGTTCACCCCCCCACTTT. It yields the protein CASSQARGSSPPHF. The J gene is TRBJ1-6, the V gene TRBV3-1; TRBD1 is a possible D gene (5 bases). The CDR3 is 14 amino acids. CDR1 and CDR2 (germline): LGHDT, YNNKEL (reference sequence). Using reference TRBV3-1 and TRBJ1-6 for the parts outside the CDR3, the full variable domain is DTAVSQTPKYLVTQMGNDKSIKCEQNLGHDTMYWYKQDSKKFLKIMFSYNNKELIINETVPNRFSPKSPDKAHLNLHINSLELGDSAVYFCASSQARGSSPPHFGNGTRLTVT.

The chain uses TRBV12-3 or TRBV12-4 and TRBJ2-5, with D possibly TRBD2 on 7 matching bases. CDR3 length: 17 amino acids. V was pared by 6 bases and J by 5 bases, with 25 bases between. Here the CDR3 reads CASSVEGGFAGGETQYF. CDR3 nucleotides: TGTGCCAGCAGCGTAGAGGGGGGGTTTGCGGGCGGCGAGACCCAGTACTTC.

This clonotype was counted a few times. The rearrangement joins TRBV6-1 to TRBJ1-1; D remains unclear. Germline CDR1 and CDR2: MNHNS and SASEGT. The CDR3 totals 13 residues. Trimming shortened V by 6 bases and J by 0 bases, and 8 bases separated the two germline ends. CDR3 coding DNA: TGTGCCAGCAGGTCAGCAGTGAACACTGAAGCTTTCTTT. Protein: CASRSAVNTEAFF.

In the case of this clonotype: The junction shows a germline mismatch at one end, possibly a read error. J is TRBJ2-3 and V is TRBV24-1; TRBD1 agrees at 7 bases. The CDR3 contains 12 residues. Germline loops: CDR1 KGHDR, CDR2 SFDVKD. The DNA for the CDR3 is TGTGCCACCAGTGACGGGACAGAAACGCAGTATTTT. Encoded protein: CATSDGTETQYF.

This clonotype was recorded a few times. The chain recombines TRBV19 with TRBJ1-2; D not resolved. CDR1 LNHDA and CDR2 SQIVND come from the germline V gene (reference sequence). V was clipped by 0 bases and J by 8 bases, with 22 bases between them. The CDR3 covers 17 residues. The CDR3 region has the DNA TGTGCCAGTAGTATAGATCATGCCGGGCCTCCTTCGAGAGGCTACACCTTC. Protein product: CASSIDHAGPPSRGYTF.

Sample share makes this clonotype medium-sized (0.01 to 0.1%). This chain connects TRBV5-1 to TRBJ1-2, with D perhaps TRBD1 (6 bases). CDR3 length: 14 amino acids. V lost 0 bases to trimming and J lost 5 bases, with 11 bases between them. In germline, CDR1 is SGHRS, CDR2 YFSETQ. CDR3 sequence reads: CASSLDGGAYGYTF. The CDR3 DNA reads TGCGCCAGCAGCTTGGACGGGGGGGCATATGGCTACACCTTC.

The CDR3: CASRAGTSDPNEQFF. In DNA form, the CDR3 reads TGTGCCAGCAGGGCCGGGACTAGCGATCCCAATGAGCAGTTCTTC. The chain has TRBV5-4 and TRBJ2-1; 10 bases align to TRBD2. Germline-derived CDR1 and CDR2 are SGHNT and YYREEE (reference sequence). V trimming: 5 bases; J trimming: 6 bases; junction bases outside the gene matches: 8. The CDR3 contains 15 residues.

This chain connects TRBV19 to TRBJ1-1; D possibly corresponds to TRBD1 (5 bases). Germline V CDR1 and CDR2: LNHDA, SQIVND (reference sequence). CDR3 length: 13 residues. V lost 5 bases and J lost 0, with 7 bases in between. Here the CDR3 DNA reads TGTGCCAGTAGTTCGACAGTGAACACTGAAGCTTTCTTT. As protein: CASSSTVNTEAFF.

The CDR3 nucleotides read TGTGCCAGCAGTTTTCCTCCGCGACAGGGACATGAGCAGTTCTTC. This sequence encodes CASSFPPRQGHEQFF. This chain uses TRBV12-3 or TRBV12-4 with TRBJ2-1; TRBD1 matches 7 bases. V was clipped by 3 bases and J by 8 bases; unmatched bases: 10. This CDR3 is built from 15 residues.

Sample share makes this clonotype medium-sized. This rearrangement joins TRBV27 to TRBJ1-5; 10 positions match TRBD1. Germline assignment: CDR1 MNHEY and CDR2 SMNVEV (reference sequence). V gave up 3 bases and J gave up 1 base; unmatched junction bases: 0. There are 15 residues in the CDR3. The CDR3 protein is CASSLGQGSNQPQHF. CDR3 DNA: TGTGCCAGCAGTTTGGGACAGGGGAGCAATCAGCCCCAGCATTTT.

The chain is built from TRBV7-6 and TRBJ2-5; D might be TRBD2 (6 bases). V was pared by 1 base and J by 5 bases, with 14 bases between. CDR1 and CDR2 from the germline V gene are SGHVS and FNYEAQ. This CDR3 is 15 amino acids long. Here the CDR3 reads CASSLGGASAETQYF. CDR3 sequence (DNA): TGTGCCAGCAGCTTAGGAGGTGCTAGCGCTGAGACCCAGTACTTC.

This sequence joins TRBV3-1 and TRBJ1-1; D is ambiguous. This CDR3 is built from 13 residues. In germline, CDR1 is LGHDT, CDR2 YNNKEL (reference sequence). Trimming removed 2 bases from V and 6 bases from J, with 10 bases in between. The CDR3 DNA sequence: TGTGCCAGCAGCCAAATCGTCAGTGCTGAAGCTTTCTTT. It specifies CASSQIVSAEAFF.